This passage covers 21 T cell receptor beta chains from one sample sequenced in a study of CD8+CD57+ T cells in acquired aplastic anemia. Genomic DNA provided the template from which TCR beta VDJ and CDR3 profiles were obtained. TCRdb analysed the reads with MiXCR anew, one entry per CDR3 protein. The sample has roughly 200,000 distinct CDR3 sequences; more than 60% are singletons. Individuals selected for sequencing had exhibited CD8+CD57+ cell expansion on flow cytometry. The sample consisted of sorted CD4+, CD8+, or CD8+CD57+ T cells (not recorded which) from PBMCs. The receptor source for this set is a human donor with aplastic anemia.

This clonotype has just a few counts. This chain uses TRBV19 with TRBJ2-7; 7 nucleotides line up with TRBD2. Trimming cost V 0 bases and J 5 bases; bases outside gene matches: 7. The CDR3 runs 15 residues. Germline values: CDR1 LNHDA, CDR2 SQIVND (reference sequence). The CDR3 DNA is TGTGCCAGTAGTATAGATCCGGCAGGGAGGGACGAGCAGTACTTC. It encodes CASSIDPAGRDEQYF.

In DNA, the CDR3 is TGTGCCAGCAGCTTAAGCTCGGACGGGGAGCTGTTTTTT. This codes for CASSLSSDGELFF. V is TRBV7-2 and J is TRBJ2-2; D unclear. CDR3 size: 13 residues. The V gene lost 2 bases and the J gene lost 7 bases, with 8 bases spanning the gap. The germline gives CDR1 SGHTA, CDR2 FQGNSA.

This clonotype was picked up a small number of times. The CDR3 nucleotides read TGTGCCAGCAGCGCAACGGGACAAAACTATAATTCACCCCTCCACTTT. This codes for CASSATGQNYNSPLHF. V is TRBV9 and J is TRBJ1-6, with D perhaps TRBD1 (6 bases). The V end lost 3 bases, the J end lost 3 bases, and 13 bases lay between the germline ends. The CDR3 consists of 16 residues. Looked up from germline, CDR1 is SGDLS and CDR2 is YYNGEE.

This clonotype has a single count. The chain carries TRBV15 and TRBJ2-5; no definite D call. From germline, CDR1 is LNHNV and CDR2 YYDKDF (reference sequence). This CDR3 comprises 13 residues. V was clipped by 4 bases and J by 6 bases, with 12 bases between them. CDR3 protein: CATSTRTEKTQYF. CDR3 in DNA: TGTGCCACCAGCACCCGAACTGAAAAGACCCAGTACTTC.

The chain combines TRBV19 with TRBJ1-6; 7 positions agree with TRBD1. CDR1 and CDR2 from the germline V gene are LNHDA and SQIVND (reference sequence). V lost 10 bases to trimming and J lost 7 bases; unmatched junction nucleotides: 10. The CDR3 runs 14 residues. In DNA, the CDR3 is TGTGCCACTAAATCACAGGGGCGGAATTCACCCCTCCACTTT. Translating gives CATKSQGRNSPLHF.

This clonotype was detected ten times or more. The CDR3 nucleotides are TGTGCCAGTAGCTTATTTCCGGGACAGTCTGTGGAGTACTTC. Protein: CASSLFPGQSVEYF. The gene calls are TRBV19 and TRBJ2-7; TRBD1 agrees at 7 bases. V gave up 6 bases and J gave up 11 bases; unmatched junction bases: 16. There are 14 residues in the CDR3. Germline CDR1 LNHDA, CDR2 SQIVND (reference sequence).

At least ten counts were recorded for this clonotype. The chain links TRBV4-1 to TRBJ1-5; D may be TRBD1 (5 bases). The V gene lost 0 bases and the J gene lost 7 bases, with 13 bases spanning the gap. The V gene's germline CDR1 is MGHRA and CDR2 YSYEKL. The CDR3 is 15 amino acids. CDR3 amino acids: CASSQDTREGQPQHF. CDR3 DNA sequence: TGCGCCAGCAGCCAAGATACCAGGGAGGGACAGCCCCAGCATTTT.

J is TRBJ2-6 and V is TRBV10-3; D is perhaps TRBD2 (6 bases). The CDR3 has 15 residues. The germline V and J ends were trimmed by 4 bases and 0 bases, with 7 bases remaining between them. Germline V lookup: CDR1 ENHRY, CDR2 SYGVKD. CDR3 amino acids: CAISVGGSGANVLTF. CDR3 nucleotides: TGTGCCATCAGTGTCGGGGGCTCTGGGGCCAACGTCCTGACTTTC.

The genes are TRBV20-1 and TRBJ2-7; D might be TRBD1 (6 bases). CDR1 and CDR2 (germline): DFQATT, SNEGSKA (reference sequence). This CDR3 is 14 amino acids long. V was trimmed by 5 bases and J by 0 bases, leaving 14 bases between them. The CDR3 spells CSAPRDTRSYEQYF. Here the CDR3 DNA reads TGCAGTGCTCCCCGGGACACTCGCTCCTACGAGCAGTACTTC.

The CDR3 bases are TGCAGTGCTAGAGGGGCTAGCTCCTACAATGAGCAGTTCTTC. Protein product: CSARGASSYNEQFF. V gene TRBV20-1 combines with J gene TRBJ2-1; D call uncertain. The germline CDR1 and CDR2 sequences are DFQATT and SNEGSKA (reference sequence). Trimming removed 1 base at V and 0 bases at J, with 7 bases between. The CDR3 runs to 14 residues.

The CDR3 coding sequence is TGTGCCAGCAGTGAGGGAAGCGGGGGGTACAATGAGCAGTTCTTC. Amino acid sequence: CASSEGSGGYNEQFF. The rearrangement joins TRBV2 to TRBJ2-1; 9 bases fit TRBD2. The V and J ends lost 3 bases and 4 bases, in that order; junction bases with no gene match: 4. CDR3 length equals 15 residues. The germline V gene has CDR1 SNHLY and CDR2 FYNNEI.

V gene TRBV4-1 combines with J gene TRBJ1-1; D gene uncertain. Trimming pared 5 bases from V and 4 bases from J, leaving 8 bases between. The CDR3 loop spans 12 amino acids. The germline V gene encodes CDR1 MGHRA and CDR2 YSYEKL. CDR3 region: CASSSYGTEAFF. DNA for the CDR3: TGCGCCAGCAGCTCCTACGGCACTGAAGCTTTCTTT.

This chain links TRBV7-2 with TRBJ2-7; no clear D. The CDR3 is 13 amino acids. Trimming cost V 4 bases and J 5 bases, with 12 bases left between them. Germline-derived CDR1 and CDR2 are SGHTA and FQGNSA. Here the CDR3 DNA reads TGTGCCAGCAGCTCTATGACGACTCACGAGCAGTACTTC. Translating it yields CASSSMTTHEQYF.

This clonotype was recorded once. Here the CDR3 reads CASSQHTSEQYF. Written as DNA, the CDR3 is TGTGCCAGCAGCCAGCACACATCCGAGCAGTACTTC. V usage is TRBV3-1 and J usage is TRBJ2-7; D gene unclear. The germline gives CDR1 LGHDT, CDR2 YNNKEL (reference sequence). The CDR3 sequence is 12 residues long. Trimming left V 3 bases short and J 6 bases short, with 9 bases between.

This clonotype was recorded once. The rearrangement links TRBV5-1 to TRBJ1-2, with a tentative D call TRBD1 (6 bases). Germline-derived CDR1 and CDR2 are SGHRS and YFSETQ. The CDR3 consists of 15 residues. V shed 6 bases and J shed 8 bases, with 23 bases lying between them. CDR3 in amino acids: CASNAGVHRVEGYTF. CDR3 coding DNA: TGCGCCAGCAATGCAGGGGTCCACCGGGTAGAGGGCTACACCTTC.

The chain carries TRBV19 and TRBJ1-5, with a tentative D call TRBD1 (5 bases). This CDR3 comprises 14 residues. The germline V gene encodes CDR1 LNHDA and CDR2 SQIVND (reference sequence). V shed 3 bases and J shed 2 bases, with 8 bases lying between them. The CDR3 reads CASSIQGGNQPQHF. The CDR3 coding sequence is TGTGCCAGTAGTATCCAAGGGGGCAATCAGCCCCAGCATTTT. Full variable domain (rest looked up from reference TRBV19 and TRBJ1-5): DGGITQSPKYLFRKEGQNVTLSCEQNLNHDAMYWYRQDPGQGLRLIYYSQIVNDFQKGDIAEGYSVSREKKESFPLTVTSAQKNPTAFYLCASSIQGGNQPQHFGDGTRLSIL.

This clonotype has at least ten counts. The chain links TRBV7-8 to TRBJ2-1, with TRBD2 identical over 10 bases. Germline CDR1 and CDR2: SGHVS and FQNEAQ. V was pared by 3 bases and J by 8 bases, with 7 bases of the junction left unmatched. There are 15 residues in the CDR3. The CDR3 protein is CASSFLAGVWDEQFF. Written as DNA, the CDR3 is TGTGCCAGCAGCTTTCTAGCGGGGGTCTGGGATGAGCAGTTCTTC.

As concerns this clonotype: Possible read error: a much larger clone is one base away. The chain links TRBV7-8 to TRBJ1-2; weak D call: TRBD1 (5 bases). The CDR3 has 14 residues. Germline loops: CDR1 SGHVS, CDR2 FQNEAQ. Between the trimmed V and J ends, which lost 1 base and 5 bases, there was a span of 11 bases. In DNA form, the CDR3 reads TGTGCCAGCAGCTTAGTTGGGACGAAATATGGCTACACCTTC. Translating gives CASSLVGTKYGYTF. Complete variable domain (other parts from reference TRBV7-8 and TRBJ1-2): GAGVSQSPRYKVAKRGQDVALRCDPISGHVSLFWYQQALGQGPEFLTYFQNEAQLDKSGLPSDRFFAERPEGSVSTLKIQRTQQEDSAVYLCASSLVGTKYGYTFGSGTRLTVV.

This clonotype was counted a single time. This chain uses TRBV7-9 with TRBJ2-5, with D hard to call. Germline lookup yields CDR1 SEHNR and CDR2 FQNEAQ (reference sequence). V shed 3 bases and J shed 7 bases, with 3 bases lying between them. This CDR3 comprises 10 residues. CDR3 nucleotides: TGTGCCAGCAGCTTTGGGACCCAGTACTTC. Protein: CASSFGTQYF.

Note on this clonotype: A read error may account for a junction end that differs from germline. This chain links TRBV10-2 with TRBJ2-7; D gene uncertain. The CDR3 is 15 amino acids. Germline-derived CDR1 and CDR2 are WSHSY and SAAADI. The DNA of the CDR3 is TGCGCCAGCAGGGCAAGTCGGCAGACCTCCTACGAGCGGTACTTC. This codes for CASRASRQTSYERYF.

The chain recombines TRBV19 with TRBJ2-7; TRBD2 matches at 10 bases. The CDR3 totals 14 residues. Germline V gives CDR1 LNHDA, CDR2 SQIVND (reference sequence). V lost 5 bases and J lost 1; bases outside the gene matches: 2. In DNA, the CDR3 is TGTGCCAGTAGTGTGGGACTAGCGTCCTACGAGCAGTACTTC. It is translated as CASSVGLASYEQYF.